One and the same sample provided the 15 T cell receptor beta chains below, sequenced in a study of breast tumors, draining lymph nodes, adjacent tissues. Using its own MiXCR run on the multiplex PCR reads, TCRdb lists one record per CDR3 protein. The profile shows approximately 210,000 distinct CDR3 sequences, about 34% of them singletons. Samples came from axillary lymph nodes draining the breast cancer. Material: axillary lymph node tissue. Receptors originate from a female donor with breast cancer. Some clones in this sample may be carry-over from other donors' samples.

At least ten counts were recorded for this clonotype. The chain joins TRBV19 to TRBJ2-7; no reliable D call. Trimming took 5 bases from V and 0 from J, leaving 11 bases between them. CDR1 and CDR2 from the germline V gene are LNHDA and SQIVND (reference sequence). This CDR3 region has 14 residues. The CDR3 DNA reads TGTGCCAGTAGTGCCCAATATACCTCCTACGAGCAGTACTTC. This gives the protein CASSAQYTSYEQYF. The variable domain in full, with the rest retrieved from reference TRBV19 and TRBJ2-7, is DGGITQSPKYLFRKEGQNVTLSCEQNLNHDAMYWYRQDPGQGLRLIYYSQIVNDFQKGDIAEGYSVSREKKESFPLTVTSAQKNPTAFYLCASSAQYTSYEQYFGPGTRLTVT.

This clonotype showed up just a few times. V and J are TRBV5-8 and TRBJ2-5; 7 nucleotides match TRBD2. With V trimmed by 1 base and J by 5 bases, 11 bases remained unmatched. The CDR3 runs 16 residues. CDR1 and CDR2 from the germline V gene are SGHTS and YDEGEE. The CDR3: CASSLTSATGGETQYF. DNA of the CDR3: TGTGCCAGCAGCTTGACTAGCGCGACCGGCGGGGAGACCCAGTACTTC.

This clonotype has at least ten counts. The chain recombines TRBV12-3 or TRBV12-4 with TRBJ2-2; the D is unclear. V gave up 5 bases and J gave up 7 bases, with 8 bases separating them. The CDR3 sequence is 12 residues long. CDR3 coding DNA: TGTGCCAGCAGTGCGTCACGCGGGGAGCTGTTTTTT. It encodes CASSASRGELFF.

To note about this clonotype: Possible read error: a much larger clone is one base away. The CDR3 loop reads CASSLRRFTNTGELFF. The CDR3 region has the DNA TGTGCCAGCAGCCTGCGGCGGTTTACGAACACCGGGGAGCTGTTTTTT. The V gene is TRBV13, the J gene TRBJ2-2; no definite D call. From germline, CDR1 is PRHDT and CDR2 FYEKMQ (reference sequence). This CDR3 spans 16 amino acids. Trimming removed 5 bases from V and 0 bases from J, with 13 bases in between.

The V and J genes are TRBV7-3 and TRBJ1-1; a weak D match, TRBD1 (5 bases). The germline V and J ends were trimmed by 4 bases and 7 bases, with 13 bases remaining between them. This CDR3 is built from 13 residues. Germline V lookup: CDR1 SGHTA, CDR2 FQGTGA. The CDR3 sequence: CASSSQSGHEAFF. CDR3 DNA sequence: TGTGCCAGCAGCTCCCAATCAGGGCATGAAGCTTTCTTT.

This clonotype was seen many times. This chain uses TRBV7-2 with TRBJ2-5; no definite D call. The germline V and J ends were trimmed by 2 bases and 4 bases, with 11 bases remaining between them. CDR3 size: 14 residues. The germline gives CDR1 SGHTA, CDR2 FQGNSA. The CDR3 here is CASSLRWAGETQYF. The DNA for the CDR3 is TGTGCCAGCAGCTTAAGGTGGGCCGGAGAGACCCAGTACTTC.

The rearrangement joins TRBV5-6 to TRBJ1-5; unclear D gene. This CDR3 spans 14 amino acids. The V and J ends lost 3 bases and 6 bases respectively, with 13 bases between them. Germline CDR1 reads SGHDT; CDR2 reads YYEEEE. The CDR3 is CASSCQDRVQPQHF. The DNA of the CDR3 is TGTGCCAGCAGCTGCCAAGATCGGGTTCAGCCCCAGCATTTT.

This clonotype was seen repeatedly, ten times or more. CDR3 region: CASSHAGQGAGGYTF. The DNA for the CDR3 is TGTGCCAGCAGTCACGCGGGACAGGGGGCAGGAGGCTACACCTTC. V and J are TRBV6-5 and TRBJ1-2, with 12 bases aligning to TRBD1. With V trimmed by 5 bases and J by 8 bases, 9 bases remained unmatched. This CDR3 has 15 amino acids. Germline V CDR1 and CDR2: MNHEY, SVGAGI.

This clonotype was picked up many times. The J gene is TRBJ2-2, the V gene TRBV6-2 or TRBV6-3, with 7 bases aligning to TRBD1. CDR1 is MNHEY, CDR2 SVGEGT, per germline. The V gene end was trimmed by 6 bases and the J gene end by 4 bases; junction bases not matched to a gene: 5. The CDR3 spans 14 residues. CDR3 protein: CASSSQGFTGELFF. In DNA form, the CDR3 reads TGTGCCAGCAGCTCACAGGGGTTCACCGGGGAGCTGTTTTTT.

This clonotype was recorded many times. The chain combines TRBV5-1 with TRBJ2-5, with 7 positions matching TRBD2. The CDR3 runs 15 residues. With 3 bases clipped from V and 4 bases from J, the junction kept 9 bases outside the gene matches. Germline CDR1 reads SGHRS; CDR2 reads YFSETQ. CDR3 amino acids: CASSWEGSRSETQYF. The DNA of the CDR3 is TGCGCCAGCAGCTGGGAGGGGTCCCGATCAGAGACCCAGTACTTC.

This clonotype was found many times. V is TRBV20-1 and J is TRBJ2-7; unclear D gene. Trimming removed 6 bases from V and 0 bases from J, with 12 bases in between. CDR1 and CDR2 from the germline V gene are DFQATT and SNEGSKA (reference sequence). The CDR3 length is 13 residues. DNA for the CDR3: TGCAGTGCCAAAAACCCCTTCTCCTACGAGCAGTACTTC. Translating it yields CSAKNPFSYEQYF.

This clonotype was observed at least ten times. This chain connects TRBV9 to TRBJ2-7, with D hard to call. This CDR3 comprises 13 residues. Trimming took off 10 bases at V and 1 base at J, with 15 bases between the two ends. The germline gives CDR1 SGDLS, CDR2 YYNGEE. The CDR3 DNA reads as TGTGCCGGTAGTGGGGAAGGTTCCTACGAGCAGTACTTC. Residues: CAGSGEGSYEQYF. The whole variable domain, remainder taken from reference TRBV9 and TRBJ2-7, is DSGVTQTPKHLITATGQRVTLRCSPRSGDLSVYWYQQSLDQGLQFLIQYYNGEERAKGNILERFSAQQFPDLHSELNLSSLELGDSALYFCAGSGEGSYEQYFGPGTRLTVT.

About this clonotype: One junction end does not reproduce the germline sequence, and a read error may be involved. This chain joins TRBV29-1 and TRBJ2-2, with 8 bases that match TRBD2. Per the germline V gene, CDR1 is SQVTM and CDR2 is ANQGSEA. This CDR3 is 13 amino acids long. CDR3 residues: CGVAGTTTGELFF. The CDR3 DNA reads TGCGGCGTAGCGGGGACTACCACCGGGGAGCTGTTTTTT.

In its sample, this clonotype was seen many times. The genes are TRBV20-1 and TRBJ2-2; TRBD1 aligns across 7 bases. V dropped 6 bases and J dropped 1; count of bases not matched to a gene: 5. From germline, CDR1 is DFQATT and CDR2 SNEGSKA (reference sequence). CDR3 length equals 14 residues. The DNA of the CDR3 is TGCAGTGCCCTACGGACAGGGAACACCGGGGAGCTGTTTTTT. It yields the protein CSALRTGNTGELFF.

This clonotype was counted at least ten times. J is TRBJ2-1 and V is TRBV4-1; 8 bases match TRBD2. This CDR3 comprises 17 residues. With 0 bases clipped from V and 9 bases from J, the junction kept 13 bases outside the gene matches. CDR1 and CDR2 (germline): MGHRA, YSYEKL. CDR3: CASSQDPRGRNLGEQFF. The CDR3, as DNA: TGCGCCAGCAGCCAAGATCCTCGCGGGAGGAATTTAGGTGAGCAGTTCTTC.